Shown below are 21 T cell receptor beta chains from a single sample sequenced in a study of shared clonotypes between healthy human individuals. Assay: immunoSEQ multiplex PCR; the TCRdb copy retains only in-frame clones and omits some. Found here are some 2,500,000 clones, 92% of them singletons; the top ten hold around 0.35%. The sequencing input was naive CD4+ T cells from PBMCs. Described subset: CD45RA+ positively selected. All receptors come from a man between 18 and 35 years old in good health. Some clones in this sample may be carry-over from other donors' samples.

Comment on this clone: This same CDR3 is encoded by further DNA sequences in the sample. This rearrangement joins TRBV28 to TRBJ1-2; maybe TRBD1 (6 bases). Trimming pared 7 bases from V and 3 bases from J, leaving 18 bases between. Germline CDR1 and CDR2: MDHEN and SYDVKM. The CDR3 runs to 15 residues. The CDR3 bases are TGTGCCAGCACCCCAAGGGGGGGCCCGCACTATGGCTACACCTTC. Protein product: CASTPRGGPHYGYTF.

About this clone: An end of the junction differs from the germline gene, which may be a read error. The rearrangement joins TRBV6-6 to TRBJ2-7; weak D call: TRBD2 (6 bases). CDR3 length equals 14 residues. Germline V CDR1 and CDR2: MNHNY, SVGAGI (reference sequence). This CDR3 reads CASSSPPATAGKDF. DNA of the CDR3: TGTGCCAGCAGTTCCCCACCCGCGACAGCGGGCAAGGACTTC.

The CDR3 region is CASIVTPLSYEQYF. The CDR3 nucleotides are TGTGCCAGCATTGTAACACCCCTCTCCTACGAGCAGTACTTC. The genes are TRBV28 and TRBJ2-7; no firm D call. Trimming removed 7 bases at V and 0 bases at J, with 13 bases between. The germline gives CDR1 MDHEN, CDR2 SYDVKM. This CDR3 has 14 residues. Full variable domain (rest looked up from reference TRBV28 and TRBJ2-7): DVKVTQSSRYLVKRTGEKVFLECVQDMDHENMFWYRQDPGLGLRLIYFSYDVKMKEKGDIPEGYSVSREKKERFSLILESASTNQTSMYLCASIVTPLSYEQYFGPGTRLTVT.

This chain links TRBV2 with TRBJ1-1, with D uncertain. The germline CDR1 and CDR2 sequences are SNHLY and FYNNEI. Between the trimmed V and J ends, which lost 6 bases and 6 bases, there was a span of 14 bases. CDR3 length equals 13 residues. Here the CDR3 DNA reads TGTGCCAGCAGCGATCCGGGGAGGGCTGAAGCTTTCTTT. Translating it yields CASSDPGRAEAFF.

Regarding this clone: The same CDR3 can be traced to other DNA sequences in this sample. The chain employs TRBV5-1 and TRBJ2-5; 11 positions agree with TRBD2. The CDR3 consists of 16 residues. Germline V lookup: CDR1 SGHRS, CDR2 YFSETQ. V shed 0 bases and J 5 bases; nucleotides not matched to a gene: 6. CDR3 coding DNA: TGCGCCAGCAGCTTGGGGCTAGCGGGAGGCGGCGAGACCCAGTACTTC. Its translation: CASSLGLAGGGETQYF.

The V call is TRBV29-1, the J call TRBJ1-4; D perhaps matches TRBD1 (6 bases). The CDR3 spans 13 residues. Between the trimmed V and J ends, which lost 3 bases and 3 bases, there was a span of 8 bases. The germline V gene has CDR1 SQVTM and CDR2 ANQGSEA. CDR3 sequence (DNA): TGCAGCGTTGATCGGGGGCCTAATGAAAAACTGTTTTTT. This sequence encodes CSVDRGPNEKLFF. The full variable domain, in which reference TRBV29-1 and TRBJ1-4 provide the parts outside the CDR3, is SAVISQKPSRDICQRGTSLTIQCQVDSQVTMMFWYRQQPGQSLTLIATANQGSEATYESGFVIDKFPISRPNLTFSTLTVSNMSPEDSSIYLCSVDRGPNEKLFFGSGTQLSVL.

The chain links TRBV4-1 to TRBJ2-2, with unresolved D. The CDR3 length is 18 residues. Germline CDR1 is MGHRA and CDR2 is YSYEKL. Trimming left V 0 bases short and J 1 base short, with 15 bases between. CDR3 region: CASSQDPGRQMNTGELFF. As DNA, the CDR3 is TGCGCCAGCAGCCAAGATCCGGGTAGGCAGATGAACACCGGGGAGCTGTTTTTT.

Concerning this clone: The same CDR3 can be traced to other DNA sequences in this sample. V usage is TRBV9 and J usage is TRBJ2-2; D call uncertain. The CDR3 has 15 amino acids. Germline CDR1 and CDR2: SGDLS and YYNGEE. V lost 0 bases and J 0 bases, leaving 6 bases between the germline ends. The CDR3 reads CASSVEPANTGELFF. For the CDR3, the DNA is TGTGCCAGCAGCGTAGAACCAGCGAACACCGGGGAGCTGTTTTTT.

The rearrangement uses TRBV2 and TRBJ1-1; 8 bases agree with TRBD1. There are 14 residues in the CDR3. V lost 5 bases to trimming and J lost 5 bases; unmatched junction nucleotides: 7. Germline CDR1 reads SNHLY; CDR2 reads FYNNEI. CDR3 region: CASSPITGGTEAFF. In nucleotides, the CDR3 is TGTGCCAGCAGTCCGATAACAGGGGGGACTGAAGCTTTCTTT.

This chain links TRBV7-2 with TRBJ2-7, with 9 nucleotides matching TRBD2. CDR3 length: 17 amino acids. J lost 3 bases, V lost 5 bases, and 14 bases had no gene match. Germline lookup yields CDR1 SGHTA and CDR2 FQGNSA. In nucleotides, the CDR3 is TGTGCCAGCAGCCTCCGACGGGGGCTAGCGGGAAGCTACGAGCAGTACTTC. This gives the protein CASSLRRGLAGSYEQYF.

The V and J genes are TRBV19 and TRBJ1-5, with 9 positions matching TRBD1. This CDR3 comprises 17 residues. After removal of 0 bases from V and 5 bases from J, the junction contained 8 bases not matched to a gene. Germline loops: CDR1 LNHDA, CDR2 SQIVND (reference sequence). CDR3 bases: TGTGCCAGTAGTATAGACCGGGACAGGGACTGGCATCAGCCCCAGCATTTT. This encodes CASSIDRDRDWHQPQHF.

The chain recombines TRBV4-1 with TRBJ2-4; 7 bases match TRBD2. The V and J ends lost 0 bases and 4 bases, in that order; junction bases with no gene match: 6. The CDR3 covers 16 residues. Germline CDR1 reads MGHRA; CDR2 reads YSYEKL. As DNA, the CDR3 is TGCGCCAGCAGCCAAGAGGAGCGGGAAAAGAAAAACATTCAGTACTTC. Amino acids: CASSQEEREKKNIQYF.

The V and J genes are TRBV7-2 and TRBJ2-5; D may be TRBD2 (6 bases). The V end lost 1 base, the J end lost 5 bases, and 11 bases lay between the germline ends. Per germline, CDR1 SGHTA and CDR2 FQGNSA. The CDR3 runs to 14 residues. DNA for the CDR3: TGTGCCAGCAGCTTAGACCCTAGCGTTGAGACCCAGTACTTC. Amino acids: CASSLDPSVETQYF.

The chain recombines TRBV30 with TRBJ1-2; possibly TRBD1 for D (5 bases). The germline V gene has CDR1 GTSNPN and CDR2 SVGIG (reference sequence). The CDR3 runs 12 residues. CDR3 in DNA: TGTGCTGGGGGGTCCGGCAACTATGGCTACACCTTC. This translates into CAGGSGNYGYTF.

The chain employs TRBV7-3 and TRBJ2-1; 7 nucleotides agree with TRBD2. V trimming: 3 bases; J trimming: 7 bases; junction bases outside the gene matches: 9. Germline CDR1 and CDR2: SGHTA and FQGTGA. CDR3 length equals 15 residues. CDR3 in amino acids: CASSLGLNGRNEQFF. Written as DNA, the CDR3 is TGTGCCAGCAGCTTGGGACTAAACGGGAGGAATGAGCAGTTCTTC.

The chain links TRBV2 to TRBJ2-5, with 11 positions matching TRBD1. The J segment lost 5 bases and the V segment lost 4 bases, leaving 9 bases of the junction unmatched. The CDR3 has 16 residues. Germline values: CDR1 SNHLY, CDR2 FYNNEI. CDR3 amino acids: CASSVTGTGGRETQYF. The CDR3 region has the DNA TGTGCCAGCAGTGTCACCGGGACAGGGGGACGGGAGACCCAGTACTTC.

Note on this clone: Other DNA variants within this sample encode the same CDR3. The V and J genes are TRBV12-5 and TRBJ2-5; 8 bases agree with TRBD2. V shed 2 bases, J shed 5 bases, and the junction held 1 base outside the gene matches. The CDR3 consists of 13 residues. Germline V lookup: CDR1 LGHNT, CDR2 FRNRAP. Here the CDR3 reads CASGLSGGETQYF. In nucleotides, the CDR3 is TGTGCTAGTGGTTTGTCGGGGGGGGAGACCCAGTACTTC.

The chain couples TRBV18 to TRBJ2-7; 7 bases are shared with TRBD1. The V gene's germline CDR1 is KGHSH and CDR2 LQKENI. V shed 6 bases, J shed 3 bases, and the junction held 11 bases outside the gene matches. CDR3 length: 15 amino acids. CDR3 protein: CASSPGTVSLYEQYF. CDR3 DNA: TGTGCCAGCTCCCCTGGGACAGTCTCCCTCTACGAGCAGTACTTC.

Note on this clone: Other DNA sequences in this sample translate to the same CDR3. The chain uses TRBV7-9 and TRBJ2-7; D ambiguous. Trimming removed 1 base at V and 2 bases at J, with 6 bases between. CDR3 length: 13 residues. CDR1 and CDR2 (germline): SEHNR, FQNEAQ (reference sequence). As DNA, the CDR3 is TGTGCCAGCAGCTTAGGGAGCGCCTACGAGCAGTACTTC. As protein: CASSLGSAYEQYF. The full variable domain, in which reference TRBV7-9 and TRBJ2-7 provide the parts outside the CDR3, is DTGVSQNPRHKITKRGQNVTFRCDPISEHNRLYWYRQTLGQGPEFLTYFQNEAQLEKSRLLSDRFSAERPKGSFSTLEIQRTEQGDSAMYLCASSLGSAYEQYFGPGTRLTVT.

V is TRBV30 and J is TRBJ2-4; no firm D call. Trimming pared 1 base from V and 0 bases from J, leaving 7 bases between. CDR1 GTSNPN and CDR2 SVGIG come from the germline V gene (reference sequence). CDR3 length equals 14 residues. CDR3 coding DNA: TGTGCCTGGAGTGGGCAGATAGCCAAAAACATTCAGTACTTC. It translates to CAWSGQIAKNIQYF.

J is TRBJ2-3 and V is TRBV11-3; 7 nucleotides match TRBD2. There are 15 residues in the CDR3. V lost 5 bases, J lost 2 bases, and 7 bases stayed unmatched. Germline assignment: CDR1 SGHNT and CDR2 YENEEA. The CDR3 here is CASSPGGLDTDTQYF. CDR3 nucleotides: TGTGCCAGCAGCCCCGGGGGGTTGGACACAGATACGCAGTATTTT.